The 17 T cell receptor beta chains below come from one sample, sequenced in a study of cytomegalovirus exposure and HLA in healthy donors. The PCR had 60 Vbeta and 13 Jbeta primers. The data were produced by immunoSEQ multiplex PCR, yet TCRdb's version contains in-frame clones alone and is incomplete. The data show fewer than 200,000 clones, with over 70% seen just once and over 1.5% held by the top ten. Sequenced sample: PBMCs. The receptor source for this set is a middle-aged man in good health and CMV-seropositive.

This chain joins TRBV27 and TRBJ2-1, with D tentatively TRBD2 (5 bases). The germline V and J ends were trimmed by 2 bases and 9 bases, with 14 bases remaining between them. CDR3 length: 14 residues. Germline-derived CDR1 and CDR2 are MNHEY and SMNVEV (reference sequence). DNA of the CDR3: TGTGCCAGCAGTTTAGGGGAGATATTCGGTGAGCAGTTCTTC. Protein sequence: CASSLGEIFGEQFF.

V and J are TRBV5-1 and TRBJ2-7, with 8 bases aligning to TRBD2. CDR1 is SGHRS and CDR2 is YFSETQ in the germline V gene. Unmatched junction bases numbered 6, after V lost 6 bases and J lost 1 base. The CDR3 totals 14 residues. The DNA of the CDR3 is TGCGCCAGCATGCTCAGCGGGAGTTCCTACGAGCAGTACTTC. It translates to CASMLSGSSYEQYF.

The chain links TRBV11-2 to TRBJ2-5; 12 bases match TRBD2. V dropped 5 bases and J dropped 4; count of bases not matched to a gene: 14. The CDR3 consists of 18 residues. From germline, CDR1 is SGHAT and CDR2 FQNNGV. The CDR3 protein is CASSLGTSGHPMGETQYF. The CDR3 nucleotides are TGTGCCAGCAGCCTCGGGACTAGCGGGCACCCGATGGGAGAGACCCAGTACTTC.

The V and J genes are TRBV19 and TRBJ2-3, with 7 positions matching TRBD1. V lost 6 bases and J lost 3; bases outside the gene matches: 6. Germline CDR1 reads LNHDA; CDR2 reads SQIVND (reference sequence). CDR3 size: 14 residues. CDR3 DNA sequence: TGTGCCAGTAGCCACAGGGGCGAGACAGATACGCAGTATTTT. Translation gives CASSHRGETDTQYF.

The chain uses TRBV11-3 and TRBJ2-1, with 10 bases matching TRBD2. J was trimmed by 9 bases and V by 0 bases; bases with no gene match: 8. CDR1 is SGHNT, CDR2 YENEEA, per germline. The CDR3 has 16 residues. CDR3 DNA sequence: TGTGCCAGCAGCTTAGAGGTAGCGGGGGGTTCGGTTGAGCAGTTCTTC. Translated: CASSLEVAGGSVEQFF.

The V and J genes are TRBV15 and TRBJ2-5; no clear D gene. Trimming took 0 bases from V and 1 from J, leaving 9 bases between them. CDR3 length equals 15 residues. Germline V gives CDR1 LNHNV, CDR2 YYDKDF (reference sequence). This CDR3 reads CATSREQALQETQYF. The CDR3 DNA reads as TGTGCCACCAGCAGAGAGCAGGCCCTCCAAGAGACCCAGTACTTC.

The V gene is TRBV5-1, the J gene TRBJ2-3; 7 bases agree with TRBD2. Germline CDR1 reads SGHRS; CDR2 reads YFSETQ. The CDR3 is 15 residues long. J gave up 8 bases and V 2 bases, and 11 bases lay outside the gene matches. Here the CDR3 reads CASSFGAGVRPTQYF. In DNA, the CDR3 is TGCGCCAGCAGCTTCGGGGCGGGAGTTCGGCCTACGCAGTATTTT.

The chain carries TRBV5-1 and TRBJ2-1; TRBD1 matches 8 bases. CDR1 SGHRS and CDR2 YFSETQ come from the germline V gene. The junction had 14 bases not matched to a gene; V was cut back by 8 bases and J by 10 bases. CDR3 size: 14 residues. This CDR3 reads CASYDRGAISEQFF. The CDR3, as DNA: TGCGCCAGTTACGACAGGGGCGCCATATCGGAGCAGTTCTTC.

The chain has TRBV6-1 and TRBJ2-5, with TRBD2 identical over 10 bases. The junction had 3 bases not matched to a gene; V was cut back by 0 bases and J by 5 bases. The CDR3 has 15 amino acids. Germline V gene sequence: CDR1 MNHNS, CDR2 SASEGT. Here the CDR3 DNA reads TGTGCCAGCAGTGAAGCAAGGACTAGCGGTGAGACCCAGTACTTC. This codes for CASSEARTSGETQYF.

There are a few counts of this clone. V is TRBV27 and J is TRBJ1-2; possibly TRBD1 for D (5 bases). This CDR3 region has 15 residues. The germline gives CDR1 MNHEY, CDR2 SMNVEV (reference sequence). Trimming removed 2 bases at V and 8 bases at J, with 18 bases between. The CDR3 sequence: CASSLRGTPAAGYTF. CDR3 coding DNA: TGTGCCAGCAGTTTAAGGGGCACTCCAGCCGCCGGCTACACCTTC.

V and J are TRBV28 and TRBJ1-5; no reliable D call. This CDR3 region has 14 residues. V shed 6 bases and J shed 5 bases, with 14 bases lying between them. CDR1 is MDHEN, CDR2 SYDVKM, per germline. The CDR3 nucleotides are TGTGCCAGCAGCCCCACCTTCGGGGATCAGCCCCAGCATTTT. Encoded protein: CASSPTFGDQPQHF.

The chain links TRBV6-1 to TRBJ1-5; 9 nucleotides agree with TRBD1. V dropped 7 bases and J dropped 7; count of bases not matched to a gene: 8. This CDR3 has 14 residues. Per germline, CDR1 MNHNS and CDR2 SASEGT. In nucleotides, the CDR3 is TGTGCCAGCAACCGGGGACAGGGCGGGCAGCCCCAGCATTTT. Protein product: CASNRGQGGQPQHF.

The chain joins TRBV27 to TRBJ2-5; 7 positions match TRBD1. The CDR3 consists of 14 residues. Germline CDR1 is MNHEY and CDR2 is SMNVEV (reference sequence). V lost 5 bases to trimming and J lost 3 bases; unmatched junction nucleotides: 6. CDR3 coding DNA: TGTGCCAGCAGTAAGACAGGGATAGAAGAGACCCAGTACTTC. This translates into CASSKTGIEETQYF.

The gene calls are TRBV21-1 and TRBJ2-1; the table's D gene call, TRBD2, was not cross checked with the DNA. TRBV21-1 is recorded as a pseudogene. This CDR3 has 19 residues. The CDR3 reads CASSNEGTSGRVAYNEQFF. DNA for the CDR3: TGTGCCAGCAGCAATGAGGGGACTAGCGGGAGAGTCGCCTACAATGAGCAGTTCTTC.

CDR3 amino acids: CAWSVRRLAITDTQYF. The CDR3 nucleotides are TGTGCCTGGAGTGTACGTCGGCTAGCGATTACAGATACGCAGTATTTT. The V gene is TRBV30, the J gene TRBJ2-3, with D possibly matching TRBD2 (6 bases). The V end was cut by 0 bases, the J end by 3 bases, with 16 bases between. This CDR3 region has 16 residues. Germline V CDR1 and CDR2: GTSNPN, SVGIG (reference sequence).

This clone was observed a single time. The chain employs TRBV27 and TRBJ2-7, with 7 bases identical to TRBD1. Trimming at V came to 5 bases and at J to 3 bases, leaving 4 bases not matched to a gene. The CDR3 runs 13 residues. The germline V gene encodes CDR1 MNHEY and CDR2 SMNVEV (reference sequence). The CDR3: CASSVRQGYEQYF. For the CDR3, the DNA is TGTGCCAGCAGTGTAAGACAGGGCTACGAGCAGTACTTC.

The chain carries TRBV6-1 and TRBJ1-1; unclear D gene. There are 14 residues in the CDR3. CDR1 MNHNS and CDR2 SASEGT come from the germline V gene. Trimming pared 1 base from V and 5 bases from J, leaving 11 bases between. CDR3 residues: CASSEGLMSTEAFF. CDR3 DNA sequence: TGTGCCAGCAGTGAAGGCCTCATGAGTACTGAAGCTTTCTTT.